This is a list of T cell receptor beta chains from one sample in a study of T cells expressing NK-cell markers. TCRdb reprocessed the 5' RACE reads, keeping one entry per CDR3 protein, no DNA. This listing includes hundreds of thousands of distinct CDR3 sequences. The sequenced sample was blood T cells: a sorted CD56 or NKG2C T cell subset, CD4+ or CD8+ T cells, or bulk PBMC T cells (not recorded which). All receptors come from a woman between 18 and 75 years old in good health. CDR3s include the opening cysteine and the closing phenylalanine or tryptophan.

>TRBJ2-1|TRBV28
CASSLRTRAAEAGDEQFF
>TRBJ1-1|TRBV19
CASSIASGGTEAFF
>TRBJ2-1|TRBV29-1
CSVAGANEQFF
>TRBJ2-2|TRBV9
CASSPRTSGWRGELFF
>TRBJ2-1|TRBV4-2
CASSQDRGLAGGPSLSEQFF
>TRBJ2-3|TRBV12-3/TRBV12-4
CASTQPRTDTQYF
>TRBJ2-5|TRBV18
CASSPLFGRPETQYF
>TRBJ1-6|TRBV30
CAWNEGVWNSPLHF
>TRBJ2-1|TRBV24-1
CATSGPGPLGEQFF
>TRBJ2-3|TRBV29-1
CSVDGTSASTDTQYF
>TRBJ2-3|TRBV23-1
CASPRSGDRDTDTQYF
>TRBJ2-3|TRBV4-3
CASSQDLQDGATDTQYF
>TRBJ2-7|TRBV5-1
CASSSRETYEQYF
>TRBJ2-3|TRBV20-1
CSARRTSGPTDTQYF
>TRBJ2-1|TRBV20-1
CSAQLAGHEQFF